One and the same sample provided the 27 T cell receptor beta chains below, sequenced in a study of blood T cells in healthy people across ages. PCR was performed a second time for about 7 to 11 cycles using a sample-barcoded 5' primer and a J-beta primer mix. TCRdb ran MiXCR on the 5' RACE reads and lists one entry per CDR3 protein. The sample contains about 1.8 million distinct CDR3 sequences, about 49% of which appear only once. Source material: blood. The receptor set was obtained from a woman aged 40 to 50 in good health.

V gene TRBV4-2 combines with J gene TRBJ2-3; D not certain. V gave up 4 bases and J gave up 3 bases, with 14 bases separating them. The CDR3 has 15 residues. Germline assignment: CDR1 LGHNA and CDR2 YNFKEQ. CDR3 in amino acids: CASSLPKGWTDTQYF. The CDR3 region has the DNA TGTGCCAGCAGCCTACCAAAAGGGTGGACAGATACGCAGTATTTT.

This clonotype turned up a few times. The V call is TRBV7-9, the J call TRBJ1-2, with TRBD1 matching 9 bases. V gave up 4 bases and J gave up 2 bases; unmatched junction bases: 5. This CDR3 has 15 residues. Germline CDR1 SEHNR, CDR2 FQNEAQ (reference sequence). The CDR3 sequence is CASSSGTGKNYGYTF. CDR3 DNA sequence: TGTGCCAGCAGCTCCGGGACAGGGAAGAACTATGGCTACACCTTC.

As to this clonotype: The junction departs from the called germline gene at one end, perhaps through a read error. The chain is built from TRBV19 and TRBJ2-1; possible D gene TRBD1, 6 bases. Germline lookup yields CDR1 LNHDA and CDR2 SQIVND (reference sequence). This CDR3 comprises 14 residues. The CDR3: CANSIQGTYNEQFF. CDR3 DNA sequence: TGTGCCAATAGTATACAGGGTACATACAATGAGCAGTTCTTC.

The gene calls are TRBV6-2 or TRBV6-3 and TRBJ2-7; weak D call: TRBD1 (5 bases). The J call may be in error: the DNA end matches TRBJ2-5 better. CDR1 and CDR2 from the germline V gene are MNHEY and SVGEGT. The CDR3 is 15 amino acids. CDR3 in DNA: TGTGCCAGCAGTTATGGCCCGCAGGGCGGAGAGACCCAGTACTTC. As protein: CASSYGPQGGETQYF.

V and J are TRBV6-6 and TRBJ1-5, with 8 positions matching TRBD1. Germline V gene lookup returns CDR1 MNHNY and CDR2 SVGAGI (reference sequence). The CDR3 consists of 15 residues. The J segment lost 3 bases and the V segment lost 2 bases, leaving 3 bases of the junction unmatched. The CDR3 is CASSYNRGANQPQHF. CDR3 DNA: TGTGCCAGCAGTTACAACAGGGGGGCCAATCAGCCCCAGCATTTT.

This clonotype has just a few counts. The V call is TRBV9, the J call TRBJ2-3, with D uncertain. This CDR3 region has 13 residues. Looked up from germline, CDR1 is SGDLS and CDR2 is YYNGEE. The V end was cut by 3 bases, the J end by 9 bases, with 14 bases between. CDR3 bases: TGTGCCAGCAGCGCCCCCCGGGCCGACACGCAGTATTTT. This translates into CASSAPRADTQYF.

The sample holds a few counts of this clonotype. The rearrangement uses TRBV6-5 and TRBJ2-3; 10 bases match TRBD2. Germline V lookup: CDR1 MNHEY, CDR2 SVGAGI. J lost 10 bases, V lost 0 bases, and 7 bases had no gene match. The CDR3 contains 15 residues. CDR3 sequence: CASSYSLLAGFAQYF. The CDR3 bases are TGTGCCAGCAGTTACTCGTTACTAGCGGGGTTCGCGCAGTATTTT.

The genes are TRBV5-1 and TRBJ2-7; D remains unclear. The CDR3 length is 15 residues. Trimming cost V 1 base and J 0 bases, with 11 bases left between them. The germline gives CDR1 SGHRS, CDR2 YFSETQ. CDR3 loop: CASSLLNTNSYEQYF. In DNA, the CDR3 is TGCGCCAGCAGCTTGCTAAACACTAACTCCTACGAGCAGTACTTC.

The chain links TRBV5-1 to TRBJ2-2, with D tentatively TRBD2 (5 bases). Germline V gene lookup returns CDR1 SGHRS and CDR2 YFSETQ. Trimming shortened V by 7 bases and J by 0 bases, and 13 bases separated the two germline ends. This CDR3 is built from 15 residues. The CDR3 DNA sequence: TGCGCCAGCCGCCGCGAGGGTACGAACACCGGGGAGCTGTTTTTT. Residues: CASRREGTNTGELFF.

Only a few counts were recorded for this clonotype. The rearrangement joins TRBV7-9 to TRBJ2-7; 11 bases fit TRBD1. V shed 6 bases and J 7 bases; nucleotides not matched to a gene: 8. CDR3 length: 14 residues. Germline loops: CDR1 SEHNR, CDR2 FQNEAQ (reference sequence). This CDR3 is CASRSGQGAGEQYF. The CDR3 bases are TGTGCCAGCAGATCTGGACAGGGGGCGGGTGAGCAGTACTTC.

The table lists this clonotype with a count of one. The rearrangement uses TRBV9 and TRBJ2-1; 8 bases are a match to TRBD2. The CDR3 covers 18 residues. Germline V gene data show CDR1 as SGDLS and CDR2 as YYNGEE. Unmatched junction bases numbered 13, after V lost 0 bases and J lost 5 bases. CDR3 protein: CASSVGFESGGTNNEQFF. The CDR3 DNA reads as TGTGCCAGCAGCGTAGGGTTTGAGAGCGGGGGAACGAACAATGAGCAGTTCTTC.

This clonotype appeared many times. The V gene is TRBV4-3, the J gene TRBJ2-5; D may match TRBD1 or TRBD2 (5 bases each). This CDR3 spans 14 amino acids. V was cut by 1 base and J by 5 bases, with 11 bases left in between. Germline V gives CDR1 LGHNA, CDR2 YSLEER. The CDR3 DNA sequence: TGCGCCAGCAGCCAAGGCTTGGGGGTGGAGACCCAGTACTTC. The encoded protein is CASSQGLGVETQYF.

The V and J genes are TRBV7-2 and TRBJ1-2; 8 bases are a match to TRBD1. The trim removed 5 bases at V and 4 bases at J, leaving 12 bases unmatched. The CDR3 is 16 residues long. Germline CDR1 reads SGHTA; CDR2 reads FQGNSA. CDR3 loop: CASSPRTGNSVYGYTF. In DNA form, the CDR3 reads TGTGCCAGCAGCCCACGGACAGGGAACTCAGTCTATGGCTACACCTTC. The whole variable domain, filled in from reference TRBV7-2 and TRBJ1-2, reads GAGVSQSPSNKVTEKGKDVELRCDPISGHTALYWYRQSLGQGLEFLIYFQGNSAPDKSGLPSDRFSAERTGGSVSTLTIQRTQQEDSAVYLCASSPRTGNSVYGYTFGSGTRLTVV.

This sequence joins TRBV6-5 and TRBJ2-7, with D unclear. Per the germline V gene, CDR1 is MNHEY and CDR2 is SVGAGI. The CDR3 length is 14 residues. Between the trimmed V and J ends, which lost 9 bases and 2 bases, there was a span of 17 bases. CDR3 nucleotides: TGTGCCAGTTCCGAGGCGGCAAAACCCTACGAGCAGTACTTC. Translating gives CASSEAAKPYEQYF.

V is TRBV6-5 and J is TRBJ2-1; the match to TRBD2 covers 8 bases. CDR3 length equals 16 residues. V gave up 7 bases and J gave up 3 bases; unmatched junction bases: 11. Looked up from germline, CDR1 is MNHEY and CDR2 is SVGAGI. In DNA form, the CDR3 reads TGTGCCAGCACCAAAACGGGGGGGGCTGGCTACAATGAGCAGTTCTTC. It codes for CASTKTGGAGYNEQFF.

This clonotype was seen a few times. The gene calls are TRBV7-2 and TRBJ2-7; TRBD1 aligns across 10 bases. V lost 4 bases, J lost 3 bases, and 6 bases stayed unmatched. In germline, CDR1 is SGHTA, CDR2 FQGNSA. The CDR3 is 15 residues long. The CDR3 sequence: CASSYTTGGFYEQYF. DNA of the CDR3: TGTGCCAGCAGCTATACGACAGGGGGCTTCTACGAGCAGTACTTC. Supplemented by reference TRBV7-2 and TRBJ2-7, the full variable domain reads GAGVSQSPSNKVTEKGKDVELRCDPISGHTALYWYRQSLGQGLEFLIYFQGNSAPDKSGLPSDRFSAERTGGSVSTLTIQRTQQEDSAVYLCASSYTTGGFYEQYFGPGTRLTVT.

V gene TRBV12-3 or TRBV12-4 combines with J gene TRBJ1-2, with D possibly being TRBD1 (5 bases). This CDR3 contains 14 residues. Trimming pared 4 bases from V and 5 bases from J, leaving 14 bases between. CDR3 sequence: CASSSKGVGYGYTF. CDR3 bases: TGTGCCAGCAGTTCTAAAGGGGTTGGGTATGGCTACACCTTC.

This clonotype was picked up one time. The chain has TRBV27 and TRBJ2-3; tentative D call: TRBD2 (6 bases). The CDR3 totals 16 residues. V lost 3 bases and J 5 bases, leaving 18 bases between the germline ends. Germline V gene lookup returns CDR1 MNHEY and CDR2 SMNVEV (reference sequence). CDR3 in DNA: TGTGCCAGCAGTTTGTTTGGGGGGACCCTCGGAGATACGCAGTATTTT. Residues: CASSLFGGTLGDTQYF.

This rearrangement joins TRBV7-3 to TRBJ1-1; 8 bases line up with TRBD1. Germline CDR1 and CDR2: SGHTA and FQGTGA. CDR3 length: 15 amino acids. Trimming cost V 0 bases and J 1 base; bases outside gene matches: 1. Written as DNA, the CDR3 is TGTGCCAGCAGCTTAACGGGACAGGCGAACACTGAAGCTTTCTTT. Translated: CASSLTGQANTEAFF.

The V and J genes are TRBV28 and TRBJ2-4; D is uncertain. The CDR3 spans 15 residues. Per the germline V gene, CDR1 is MDHEN and CDR2 is SYDVKM. V lost 2 bases, J lost 2 bases, and 10 bases lay in between. This CDR3 is CASSLRCGTKNIQYF. The CDR3 coding sequence is TGTGCCAGCAGTTTAAGGTGTGGAACCAAAAACATTCAGTACTTC. Variable domain in full (rest from reference TRBV28 and TRBJ2-4): DVKVTQSSRYLVKRTGEKVFLECVQDMDHENMFWYRQDPGLGLRLIYFSYDVKMKEKGDIPEGYSVSREKKERFSLILESASTNQTSMYLCASSLRCGTKNIQYFGAGTRLSVL.

The J gene is TRBJ2-7, the V gene TRBV27; TRBD1 aligns across 7 bases. This CDR3 is built from 13 residues. The J segment lost 3 bases and the V segment lost 8 bases, leaving 7 bases of the junction unmatched. Germline CDR1 MNHEY, CDR2 SMNVEV (reference sequence). The CDR3 loop reads CASGLGGFYEQYF. In DNA form, the CDR3 reads TGTGCCAGCGGGTTAGGGGGCTTCTACGAGCAGTACTTC.

J is TRBJ1-2 and V is TRBV6-2 or TRBV6-3; 7 bases fit TRBD1. The CDR3 spans 13 residues. Germline values: CDR1 MNHEY, CDR2 SVGEGT. Germline trimming cut 6 bases from V and 4 bases from J; bases unmatched to any gene: 5. The CDR3 DNA is TGTGCCAGCAGACTGACAGGGCTCTATGGCTACACCTTC. This encodes CASRLTGLYGYTF.

The sample holds a few counts of this clonotype. V is TRBV4-3 and J is TRBJ2-6; no firm D call. CDR1 and CDR2 (germline): LGHNA, YSLEER. Trimming left V 0 bases short and J 3 bases short, with 21 bases between. The length of the CDR3 is 20 residues. The CDR3 loop is CASSQDRVRPGPFGANVLTF. DNA of the CDR3: TGCGCCAGCAGCCAAGATCGGGTACGACCAGGACCTTTTGGGGCCAACGTCCTGACTTTC.

The V gene is TRBV7-2, the J gene TRBJ2-3, with 10 bases identical to TRBD2. The V gene's germline CDR1 is SGHTA and CDR2 FQGNSA. The CDR3 loop spans 16 amino acids. With V trimmed by 2 bases and J by 4 bases, 6 bases remained unmatched. This CDR3 is CASSLRLAGAADTQYF. CDR3 in DNA: TGTGCCAGCAGCTTACGGCTAGCGGGGGCGGCAGATACGCAGTATTTT.

This chain joins TRBV6-1 and TRBJ1-1; TRBD1 agrees at 8 bases. Germline values: CDR1 MNHNS, CDR2 SASEGT. The CDR3 covers 15 residues. V was pared by 2 bases and J by 1 base, with 3 bases of the junction left unmatched. The CDR3 DNA sequence: TGTGCCAGCAGTGAACAGGGGGCCCCGAACACTGAAGCTTTCTTT. Translating it yields CASSEQGAPNTEAFF.

This clonotype showed up just once. The junction and the germline gene differ at one end; a read error may be behind it. V gene TRBV5-1 combines with J gene TRBJ2-1; TRBD2 matches 15 bases. The CDR3 contains 15 residues. Germline-derived CDR1 and CDR2 are SGHRS and YFSETQ. In nucleotides, the CDR3 is TGCGCCAGCAGCTGGACTAGCGGGGGGGCGGATGAGCGGTTCTTC. This codes for CASSWTSGGADERFF.

The J gene is TRBJ2-1, the V gene TRBV7-9; D perhaps matches TRBD2 (5 bases). From germline, CDR1 is SEHNR and CDR2 FQNEAQ (reference sequence). V lost 1 base and J lost 8, with 15 bases in between. The CDR3 length is 15 residues. The CDR3 nucleotides are TGTGCCAGCAGCTTAGACGGGGTGGTAGACCATGAGCAGTTCTTC. This translates into CASSLDGVVDHEQFF.